This is a list of T cell receptor beta chains from one sample in a study of OX40 agonist ivuxolimab in advanced cancers. Clones were read by immunoSEQ multiplex PCR, and TCRdb kept only the in-frame ones, dropping some. The table includes just over 95,000 clones, roughly 84% detected once. The sequences come from CD4+ or CD8+ T cells sorted from blood, collected in a trial of the OX40 agonist ivuxolimab. The receptors derive from an adult with an advanced solid tumor such as melanoma, head and neck, liver or kidney cancer. Both conserved end residues are part of each CDR3.

j_call	v_call	cdr3_aa
TRBJ2-7	TRBV30	CAWSRGYTSEQYF
TRBJ2-7	TRBV2	CASSVVTGKEQYF
TRBJ2-2	TRBV21-1	CASSKKHTSTGELFF
TRBJ2-7	TRBV18	CASSPLDGYEQYF
TRBJ2-5	TRBV2	CASETGTSGSAQYF
TRBJ1-2	TRBV6-5	CASSYNRAGEYGYTF
TRBJ1-4	TRBV5-1	CASSLFGGANEKLFF
TRBJ2-2	TRBV4-1	CASSVVGGIAGELFF
TRBJ2-1	TRBV7-2	CASSYFRTNRVF
TRBJ2-7	TRBV5-1	CASSLEASGSYEQYF
TRBJ2-7	TRBV28	CASSSTLYEQYF
TRBJ2-3	TRBV5-1	CASSLVGQLGDTQYF
TRBJ2-1	TRBV5-8	CASSSSGTGGYEQFF
TRBJ1-1	TRBV25-1	CASSSGGGREEAFF
TRBJ2-3	TRBV27	CASSPPNKPDTQYF
TRBJ2-7	TRBV5-4	CASSDLAGDRYEQYF
-	TRBV19	CATQDSYYEQYF
TRBJ2-7	TRBV10-1	CASRDNRISYEQYF
TRBJ1-3	TRBV28	CASGPGGNTIYF
TRBJ2-5	TRBV5-6	CASSLDPFGETQYF
TRBJ2-7	TRBV9	CASSPGTSSYEQYF
TRBJ2-5	TRBV6-5	CATVRERGETQYF
TRBJ1-1	TRBV19	CASSTYGGTEAFF
TRBJ2-2	TRBV9	CASSVVVAGDTGELFF
TRBJ2-5	TRBV6-5	CASSPLGLAWETQYF
TRBJ2-2	TRBV27	CASGELGRRTGELFF
TRBJ1-4	TRBV27	CASSEGTALNEKLFF
TRBJ1-4	TRBV7-9	CASSLRTGSNEKLFF
TRBJ2-3	TRBV5-1	CASSLGGLLDTQYF
TRBJ2-3	TRBV28	CASSLARLAGGPTDTQYF
TRBJ2-7	TRBV11-2	CASSLFPREQYF
TRBJ1-1	TRBV12-5	CASGLVGRGDTEAFF
TRBJ2-1	TRBV30	CAWRGGSYNEQFF
TRBJ1-2	TRBV11-2	CASTKRGQDGYTF
TRBJ2-2	TRBV13	CASSWLQGAGELFF
TRBJ1-5	TRBV6-1	CASVTSPGQPQHF
TRBJ2-7	TRBV30	CAWSVPASGFTYEQYF
TRBJ2-6	TRBV30	CACSRGLGANVLTF
TRBJ2-1	TRBV12-2	CASRSVTSGRDEQFF
TRBJ2-3	TRBV6-5	CASSYSASGITDTQYF
-	TRBV30	CACTGTTTYEQYF
TRBJ2-5	TRBV11-1	CASSLGGPETQYF